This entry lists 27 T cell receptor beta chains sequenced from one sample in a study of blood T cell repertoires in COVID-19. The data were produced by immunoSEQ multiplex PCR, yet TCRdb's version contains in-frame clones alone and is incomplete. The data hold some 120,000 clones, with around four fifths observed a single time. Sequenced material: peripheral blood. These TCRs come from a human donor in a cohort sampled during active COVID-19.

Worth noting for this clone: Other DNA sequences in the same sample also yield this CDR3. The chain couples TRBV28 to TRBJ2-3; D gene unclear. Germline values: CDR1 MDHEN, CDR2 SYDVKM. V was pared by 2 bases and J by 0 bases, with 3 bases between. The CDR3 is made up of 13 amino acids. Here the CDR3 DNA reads TGTGCCAGCAGTTTACCTAGCACAGATACGCAGTATTTT. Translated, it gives CASSLPSTDTQYF.

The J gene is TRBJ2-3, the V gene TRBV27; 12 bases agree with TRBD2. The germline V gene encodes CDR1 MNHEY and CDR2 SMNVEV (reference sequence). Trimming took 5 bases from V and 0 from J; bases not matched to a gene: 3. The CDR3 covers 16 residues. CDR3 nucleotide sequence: TGTGCCAGCAGTCCCGGGACTAGCGGGAGCACAGATACGCAGTATTTT. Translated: CASSPGTSGSTDTQYF.

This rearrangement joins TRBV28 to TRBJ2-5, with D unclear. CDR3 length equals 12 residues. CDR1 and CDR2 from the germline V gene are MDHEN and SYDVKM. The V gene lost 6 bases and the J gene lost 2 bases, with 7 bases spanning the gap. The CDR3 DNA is TGTGCCAGCAGCGATAGACAAGAGACCCAGTACTTC. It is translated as CASSDRQETQYF.

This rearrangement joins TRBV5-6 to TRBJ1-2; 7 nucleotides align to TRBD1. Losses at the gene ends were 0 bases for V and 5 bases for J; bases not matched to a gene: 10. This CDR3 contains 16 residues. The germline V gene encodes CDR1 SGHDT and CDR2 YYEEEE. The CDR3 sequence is CASSLVVEGGGYGYTF. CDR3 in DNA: TGTGCCAGCAGCTTGGTGGTTGAAGGGGGCGGGTATGGCTACACCTTC.

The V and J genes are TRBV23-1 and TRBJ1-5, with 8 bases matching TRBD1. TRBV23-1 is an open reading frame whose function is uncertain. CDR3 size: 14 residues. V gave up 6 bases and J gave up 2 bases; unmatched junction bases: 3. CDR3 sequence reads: CASSSDRGNQPQHF. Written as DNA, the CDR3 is TGCGCCAGCAGCTCGGACAGGGGCAATCAGCCCCAGCATTTT.

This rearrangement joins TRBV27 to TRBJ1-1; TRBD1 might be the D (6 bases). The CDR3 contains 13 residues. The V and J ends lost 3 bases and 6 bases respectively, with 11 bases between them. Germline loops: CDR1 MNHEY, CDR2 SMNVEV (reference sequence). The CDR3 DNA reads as TGTGCCAGCAGTTTCAGGGGTTTGTCTGAAGCTTTCTTT. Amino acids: CASSFRGLSEAFF.

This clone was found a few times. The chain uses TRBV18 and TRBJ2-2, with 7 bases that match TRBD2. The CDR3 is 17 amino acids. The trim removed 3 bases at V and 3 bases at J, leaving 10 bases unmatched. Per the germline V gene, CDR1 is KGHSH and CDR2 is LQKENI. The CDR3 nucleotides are TGTGCCAGCTCACCCCTGGGAGGGGCGGCGGACACCGGGGAGCTGTTTTTT. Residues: CASSPLGGAADTGELFF.

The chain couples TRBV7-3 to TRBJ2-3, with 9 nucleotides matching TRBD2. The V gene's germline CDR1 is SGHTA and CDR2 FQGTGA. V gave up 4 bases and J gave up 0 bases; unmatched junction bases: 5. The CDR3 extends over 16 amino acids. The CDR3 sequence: CASSSPSGVSTDTQYF. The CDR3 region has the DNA TGTGCCAGCAGCTCCCCTAGCGGGGTTAGCACAGATACGCAGTATTTT.

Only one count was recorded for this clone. The CDR3 loop reads CASSTGQGEETQYF. In nucleotides, the CDR3 is TGTGCCAGCAGCACGGGACAGGGTGAGGAGACCCAGTACTTC. The V call is TRBV9, the J call TRBJ2-5; 9 bases are a match to TRBD1. Germline trimming cut 4 bases from V and 5 bases from J; bases unmatched to any gene: 6. The V gene's germline CDR1 is SGDLS and CDR2 YYNGEE. The CDR3 covers 14 residues.

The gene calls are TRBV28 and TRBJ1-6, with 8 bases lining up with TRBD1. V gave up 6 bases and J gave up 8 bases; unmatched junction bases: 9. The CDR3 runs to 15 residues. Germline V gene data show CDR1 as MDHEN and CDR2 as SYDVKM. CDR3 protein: CASSPQDRVDSPLHF. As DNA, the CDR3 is TGTGCCAGCAGCCCCCAGGACAGGGTTGATTCACCCCTCCACTTT.

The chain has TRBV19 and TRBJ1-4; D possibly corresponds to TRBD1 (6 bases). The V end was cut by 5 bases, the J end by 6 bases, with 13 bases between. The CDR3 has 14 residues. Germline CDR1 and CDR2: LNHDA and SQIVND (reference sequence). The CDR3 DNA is TGTGCCAGTAGTCCATTCGGGACATATGAAAAACTGTTTTTT. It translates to CASSPFGTYEKLFF.

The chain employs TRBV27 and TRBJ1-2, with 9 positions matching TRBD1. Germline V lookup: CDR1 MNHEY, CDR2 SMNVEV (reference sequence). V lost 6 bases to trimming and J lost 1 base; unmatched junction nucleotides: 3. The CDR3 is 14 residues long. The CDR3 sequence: CASSRTGVNYGYTF. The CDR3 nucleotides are TGTGCCAGCAGCCGGACAGGGGTTAACTATGGCTACACCTTC.

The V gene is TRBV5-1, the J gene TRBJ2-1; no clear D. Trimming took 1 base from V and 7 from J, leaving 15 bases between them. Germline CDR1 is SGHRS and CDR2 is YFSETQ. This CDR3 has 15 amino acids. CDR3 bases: TGCGCCAGCAGCTTGAGGTTAGCTGGCATAAATGAGCAGTTCTTC. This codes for CASSLRLAGINEQFF.

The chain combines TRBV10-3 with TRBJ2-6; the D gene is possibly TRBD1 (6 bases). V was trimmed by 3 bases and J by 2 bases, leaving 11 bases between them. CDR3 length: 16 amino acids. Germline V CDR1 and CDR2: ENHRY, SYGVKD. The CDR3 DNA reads TGTGCCATCAGTGACCGACAGGATCCTGGGGCCAACGTCCTGACTTTC. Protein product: CAISDRQDPGANVLTF.

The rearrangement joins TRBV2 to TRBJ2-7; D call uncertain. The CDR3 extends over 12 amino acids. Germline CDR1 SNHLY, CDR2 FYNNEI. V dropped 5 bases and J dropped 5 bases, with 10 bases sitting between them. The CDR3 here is CASSRVLHEQYF. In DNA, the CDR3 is TGTGCCAGCAGTCGAGTCCTCCACGAGCAGTACTTC.

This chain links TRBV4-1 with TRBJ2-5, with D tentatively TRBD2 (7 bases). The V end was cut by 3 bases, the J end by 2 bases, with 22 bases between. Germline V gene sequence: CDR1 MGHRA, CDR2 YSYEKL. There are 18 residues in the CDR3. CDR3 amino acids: CASSHPPMGGALQETQYF. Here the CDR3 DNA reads TGCGCCAGCAGCCACCCCCCGATGGGGGGGGCACTTCAAGAGACCCAGTACTTC.

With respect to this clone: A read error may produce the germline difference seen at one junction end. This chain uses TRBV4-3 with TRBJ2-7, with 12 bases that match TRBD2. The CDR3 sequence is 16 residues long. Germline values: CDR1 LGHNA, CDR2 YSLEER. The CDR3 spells CASSQGGLAGSYEHYF. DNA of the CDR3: TGCGCCAGCAGCCAGGGGGGACTAGCGGGTTCCTACGAGCATTACTTC.

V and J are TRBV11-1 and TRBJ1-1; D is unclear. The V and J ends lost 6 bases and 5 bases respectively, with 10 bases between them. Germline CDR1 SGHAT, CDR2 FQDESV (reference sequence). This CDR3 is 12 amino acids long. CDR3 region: CASRIPGTEAFF. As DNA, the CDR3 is TGTGCCAGCAGGATCCCAGGAACTGAAGCTTTCTTT.

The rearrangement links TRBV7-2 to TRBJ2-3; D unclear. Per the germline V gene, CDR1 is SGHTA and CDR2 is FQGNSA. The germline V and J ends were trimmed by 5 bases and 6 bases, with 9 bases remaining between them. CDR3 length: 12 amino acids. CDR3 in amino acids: CASSEVADTQYF. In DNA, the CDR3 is TGTGCCAGCAGCGAAGTGGCTGATACGCAGTATTTT.

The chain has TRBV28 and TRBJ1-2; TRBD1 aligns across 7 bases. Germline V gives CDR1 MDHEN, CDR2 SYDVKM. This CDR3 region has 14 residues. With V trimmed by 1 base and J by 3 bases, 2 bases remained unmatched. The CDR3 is CASSLSGTDYGYTF. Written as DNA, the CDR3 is TGTGCCAGCAGTTTATCGGGGACAGACTATGGCTACACCTTC.

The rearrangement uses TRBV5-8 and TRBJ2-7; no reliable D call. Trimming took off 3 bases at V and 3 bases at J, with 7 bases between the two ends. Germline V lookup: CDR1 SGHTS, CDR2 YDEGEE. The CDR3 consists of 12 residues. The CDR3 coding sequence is TGTGCCAGCAGCTCTTCAGACTACGAGCAGTACTTC. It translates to CASSSSDYEQYF.

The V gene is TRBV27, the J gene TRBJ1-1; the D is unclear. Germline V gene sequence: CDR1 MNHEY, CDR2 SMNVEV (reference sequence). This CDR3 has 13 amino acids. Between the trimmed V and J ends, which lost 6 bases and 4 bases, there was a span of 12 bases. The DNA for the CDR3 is TGTGCCAGCAGAATCAGTGTTGGCACTGAAGCTTTCTTT. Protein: CASRISVGTEAFF.

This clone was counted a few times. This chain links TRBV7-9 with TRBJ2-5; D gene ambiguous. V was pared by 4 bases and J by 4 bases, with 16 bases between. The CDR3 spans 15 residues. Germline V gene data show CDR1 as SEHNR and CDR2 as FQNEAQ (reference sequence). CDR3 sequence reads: CASSSSRTILETQYF. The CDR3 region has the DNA TGTGCCAGCAGCTCGTCGCGAACTATATTAGAGACCCAGTACTTC. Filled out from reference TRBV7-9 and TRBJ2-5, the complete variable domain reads DTGVSQNPRHKITKRGQNVTFRCDPISEHNRLYWYRQTLGQGPEFLTYFQNEAQLEKSRLLSDRFSAERPKGSFSTLEIQRTEQGDSAMYLCASSSSRTILETQYFGPGTRLLVL.

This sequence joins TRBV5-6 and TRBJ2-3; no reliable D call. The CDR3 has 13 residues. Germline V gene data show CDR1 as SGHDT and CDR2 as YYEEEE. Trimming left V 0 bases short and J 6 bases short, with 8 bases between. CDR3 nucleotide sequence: TGTGCCAGCAGCTTGGGAGATTGGGATACGCAGTATTTT. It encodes CASSLGDWDTQYF.

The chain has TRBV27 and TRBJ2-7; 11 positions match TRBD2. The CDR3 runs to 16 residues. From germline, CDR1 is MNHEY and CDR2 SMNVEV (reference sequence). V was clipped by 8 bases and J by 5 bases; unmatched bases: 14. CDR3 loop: CASGRAIAGGPHEQYF. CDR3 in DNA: TGTGCCAGCGGGAGGGCTATAGCGGGAGGGCCGCACGAGCAGTACTTC.

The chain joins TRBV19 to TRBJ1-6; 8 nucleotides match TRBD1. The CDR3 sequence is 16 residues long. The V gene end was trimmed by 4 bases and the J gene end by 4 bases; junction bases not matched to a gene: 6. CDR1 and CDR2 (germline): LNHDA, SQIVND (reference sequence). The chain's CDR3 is CASSSQQGGYNSPLHF. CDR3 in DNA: TGTGCCAGTAGTAGTCAACAGGGGGGGTATAATTCACCCCTCCACTTT.

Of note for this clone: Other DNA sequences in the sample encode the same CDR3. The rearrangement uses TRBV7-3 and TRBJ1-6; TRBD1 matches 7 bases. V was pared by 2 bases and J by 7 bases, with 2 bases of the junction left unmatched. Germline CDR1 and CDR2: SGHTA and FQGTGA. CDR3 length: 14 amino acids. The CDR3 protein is CASSLGTANSPLHF. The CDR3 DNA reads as TGTGCCAGCAGCTTAGGGACAGCGAATTCACCCCTCCACTTT.